These 5 T cell receptor beta chains came from one sample sequenced in a study of cytomegalovirus exposure and HLA in healthy donors. Primers for the PCR totalled 60 Vbeta and 13 Jbeta. Method: immunoSEQ multiplex PCR; TCRdb's copy keeps in-frame clones and lacks some. Of around 100,000 clones listed, roughly 80% are singletons. Sequencing was performed on PBMCs. Receptor source: a man aged 18 to 30 in good health and CMV-seronegative.

The gene calls are TRBV30 and TRBJ1-2; perhaps TRBD1 as D (6 bases). The length of the CDR3 is 12 residues. Trimming shortened V by 8 bases and J by 7 bases, and 17 bases separated the two germline ends. From germline, CDR1 is GTSNPN and CDR2 SVGIG (reference sequence). The CDR3: CAHTAGVGGYTF. The CDR3 bases are TGTGCCCACACCGCAGGGGTGGGTGGCTACACCTTC.

Regarding this clone: This sample includes further DNA sequences coding for the same CDR3. The chain has TRBV6-4 and TRBJ1-5, with a tentative D call TRBD1 (6 bases). In germline, CDR1 is MRHNA, CDR2 SNTAGT. The CDR3 sequence is 14 residues long. V lost 6 bases and J lost 6, with 15 bases in between. DNA of the CDR3: TGTGCCAGCAGCCAAACGGGGGGCGGTCAGCCCCAGCATTTT. This encodes CASSQTGGGQPQHF.

This chain joins TRBV30 and TRBJ2-5; TRBD1 is a possible D gene (5 bases). The J call is in doubt because the DNA end fits TRBJ2-7 better. From germline, CDR1 is GTSNPN and CDR2 SVGIG (reference sequence). The CDR3 is made up of 13 amino acids. The CDR3 sequence is CAWNRLGQGEQYF. CDR3 nucleotides: TGTGCCTGGAATAGGTTAGGTCAGGGCGAGCAGTACTTC.

This chain links TRBV6-6 with TRBJ2-7; 8 nucleotides agree with TRBD1. V was pared by 2 bases and J by 2 bases, with 5 bases of the junction left unmatched. This CDR3 comprises 15 residues. Germline CDR1 and CDR2: MNHNY and SVGAGI (reference sequence). The CDR3 protein is CASSYQGQVTYEQYF. CDR3 coding DNA: TGTGCCAGCAGTTACCAGGGACAGGTGACCTACGAGCAGTACTTC.

This clone appeared once. The chain recombines TRBV28 with TRBJ1-6, with 8 positions matching TRBD1. Unmatched junction bases numbered 3, after V lost 6 bases and J lost 5 bases. The CDR3 has 14 residues. Germline CDR1 and CDR2: MDHEN and SYDVKM. The CDR3 region has the DNA TGTGCCAGCAGGCGGACAGGGCATAATTCACCCCTCCACTTT. This sequence encodes CASRRTGHNSPLHF.